A single sample is the source of the 5 T cell receptor beta chains below, sequenced in a study of read filtering for tumor transcriptome and immune sequencing. Molecular barcoded adaptors covering alpha/delta and beta/gamma chains were used on around 400 ng RNA. TCRdb recomputed calls from the reads with MiXCR, one row per CDR3 protein. The sample has more than 70,000 distinct CDR3 sequences; 20% to 25% are singletons. The sample was a population of CD138-negative cells sorted from bone marrow. These receptors came from a donor over 35 with multiple myeloma.

This chain joins TRBV9 and TRBJ2-1; D gene unclear. Germline-derived CDR1 and CDR2 are SGDLS and YYNGEE. This CDR3 comprises 15 residues. Trimming took off 4 bases at V and 6 bases at J, with 17 bases between the two ends. The DNA of the CDR3 is TGTGCCAGCAGCTTAGGGTCGGGCTTCTCCAATGAGCAGTTCTTC. Translated: CASSLGSGFSNEQFF.

The V gene is TRBV28, the J gene TRBJ1-1; the D is unclear. V dropped 4 bases and J dropped 4 bases, with 13 bases sitting between them. There are 14 residues in the CDR3. Germline CDR1 MDHEN, CDR2 SYDVKM. CDR3 sequence reads: CASSSDAGSTEAFF. The CDR3 coding sequence is TGTGCCAGCAGTTCCGACGCGGGGAGCACTGAAGCTTTCTTT.

Many counts were recorded for this clonotype. V gene TRBV20-1 combines with J gene TRBJ2-7; the match to TRBD2 covers 7 bases. Germline CDR1 reads DFQATT; CDR2 reads SNEGSKA (reference sequence). The CDR3 covers 14 residues. Trimming cost V 5 bases and J 3 bases; bases outside gene matches: 10. In DNA, the CDR3 is TGCAGTGCTCTCAGAGCGGGACGACGCTACGAGCAGTACTTC. It is translated as CSALRAGRRYEQYF.

This clonotype has just a few counts. This clone may be a read error of a much larger clone one base away. The chain links TRBV4-1 to TRBJ2-3; D remains ambiguous. The germline CDR1 and CDR2 sequences are MGHRA and YSYEKL. Trimming pared 2 bases from V and 4 bases from J, leaving 7 bases between. The length of the CDR3 is 13 residues. CDR3 nucleotide sequence: TGCGCCAGCAGCCAACCTTACGCAGATACGCAGTATTTT. It yields the protein CASSQPYADTQYF.

At least ten counts were recorded for this clonotype. This may arise from a read error, as a much more abundant clone is one base away. The rearrangement uses TRBV9 and TRBJ2-1; D is uncertain. This CDR3 comprises 13 residues. Trimming removed 3 bases from V and 0 bases from J, with 4 bases in between. Looked up from germline, CDR1 is SGDLS and CDR2 is YYNGEE. CDR3 DNA sequence: TGTGCCAGCAGCGGGGGCTCCTACAATGAGCAGTTCTTC. This encodes CASSGGSYNEQFF.